The clone carrying this T cell receptor beta chain was observed a few times. Its antigen is not identified. This entry belongs to a study of cytomegalovirus exposure and HLA in healthy donors. The study, taken as a whole, reports: Several of the most significant clusters appeared, in a later analysis, to be linked to common viral pathogens. Trimming of TCR beta V- and J-genes showed a link, identified in a later analysis, to a missense DCLRE1C variant. Sequence variants that were highly shared formed a cluster that was likely a sequencing artifact.

Germline CDR1 and CDR2: SGHNT and YYREEE (reference sequence). The CDR3 is made up of 15 amino acids. J gave up 5 bases and V 1 base, and 4 bases lay outside the gene matches. A multiplex PCR was run with 60 Vbeta primers and 13 Jbeta primers. Source study methods: Approximately 12 million of the approximately 80 million unique TCR beta chains counted in a later analysis were shared. Clones were sequenced by immunoSEQ multiplex PCR, and TCRdb holds only the in-frame ones, with some missing. That table supplies the V and J calls and clone size; D and trimming were determined from the DNA. The repertoire includes about 170,000 clones, under 80% of them detected once, and over 3% sits in the top ten.

The chain carries TRBV5-4 and TRBJ2-2; 8 positions agree with TRBD2. This receptor was identified in a female donor in good health and CMV-seronegative. Sequencing input: PBMCs. The CDR3 DNA follows: TGTGCCAGCAGCTTGAGGCTAGCGGGTACCGGGGAGCTGTTTTTT. Translating it yields CASSLRLAGTGELFF.